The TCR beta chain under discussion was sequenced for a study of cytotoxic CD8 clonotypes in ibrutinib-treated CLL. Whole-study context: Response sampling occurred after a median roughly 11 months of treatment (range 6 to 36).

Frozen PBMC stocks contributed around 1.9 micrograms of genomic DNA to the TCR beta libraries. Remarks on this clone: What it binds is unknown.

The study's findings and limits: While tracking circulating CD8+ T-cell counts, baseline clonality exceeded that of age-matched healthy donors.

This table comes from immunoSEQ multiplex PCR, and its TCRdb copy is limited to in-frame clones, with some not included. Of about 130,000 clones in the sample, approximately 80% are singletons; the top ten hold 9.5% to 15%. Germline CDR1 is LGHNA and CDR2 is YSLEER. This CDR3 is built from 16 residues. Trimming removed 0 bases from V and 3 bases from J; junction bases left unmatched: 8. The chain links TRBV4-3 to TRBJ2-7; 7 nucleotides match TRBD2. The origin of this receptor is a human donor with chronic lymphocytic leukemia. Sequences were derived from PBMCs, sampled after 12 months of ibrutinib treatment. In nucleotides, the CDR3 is TGCGCCAGCAGCCAAGATACGGCTAGCGGAGACTACGAGCAGTACTTC. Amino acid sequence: CASSQDTASGDYEQYF.